The source of this T cell receptor (beta chain) is a study of CD8+ T cells in alopecia areata. Study information: Tofacitinib therapy took 6 to 18 months; 6 months off drug came after.

CDR3 size: 12 residues. Trimming left V 2 bases short and J 1 base short, with 5 bases between. Germline V gives CDR1 SQVTM, CDR2 ANQGSEA. In each case, RNA was isolated and then reverse transcribed into cDNA as the sequencing template. Using immunoSEQ multiplex PCR, the repertoire was profiled, and TCRdb retains in-frame clones only, with some absent. The sample records about 160,000 clones, about three fifths being singletons. Specified treatment: oral pan-JAK inhibitor, 5-10 mg twice daily. V and J are TRBV29-1 and TRBJ1-2; D unclear. This TCR came from a human donor with alopecia areata. The sequencing used CD4+ T cells sorted from blood, collected at week 4, from a patient treated with tofacitinib. The CDR3 protein is CSVEWDNYGYTF. CDR3 bases: TGCAGCGTTGAATGGGATAACTATGGCTACACCTTC.